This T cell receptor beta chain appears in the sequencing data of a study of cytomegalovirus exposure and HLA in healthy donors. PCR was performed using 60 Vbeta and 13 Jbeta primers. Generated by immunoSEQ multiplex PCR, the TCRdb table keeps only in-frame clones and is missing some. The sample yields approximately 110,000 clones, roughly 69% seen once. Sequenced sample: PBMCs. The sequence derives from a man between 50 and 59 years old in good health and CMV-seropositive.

The CDR3 sequence is CASSGAGEYGYTF. DNA for the CDR3: TGTGCCAGCAGTGGGGCAGGGGAGTATGGCTACACCTTC. The rearrangement uses TRBV2 and TRBJ1-2, with a tentative D call TRBD1 (6 bases). V gave up 4 bases and J gave up 5 bases, with 11 bases separating them. The CDR3 sequence is 13 residues long. Germline values: CDR1 SNHLY, CDR2 FYNNEI.